These 27 T cell receptor beta chains originate from one sample sequenced in a study of blood T cell repertoires in COVID-19. TCRdb keeps only in-frame clones here, not all; method: immunoSEQ multiplex PCR. Of about 74,000 clones detected, more than 75% appear once; the ten largest clones hold approximately 7%. The sample taken for sequencing was peripheral blood. The receptor set was obtained from a human donor in a cohort sampled during active COVID-19.

The chain recombines TRBV29-1 with TRBJ2-7; 8 positions match TRBD1. The CDR3 consists of 13 residues. Germline-derived CDR1 and CDR2 are SQVTM and ANQGSEA. The trim removed 5 bases at V and 4 bases at J, leaving 7 bases unmatched. CDR3 residues: CSVTRTGIYEQYF. The CDR3 DNA sequence: TGCAGCGTTACCCGGACAGGGATATACGAGCAGTACTTC.

This rearrangement joins TRBV19 to TRBJ1-2, with TRBD1 matching 9 bases. There are 15 residues in the CDR3. Per the germline V gene, CDR1 is LNHDA and CDR2 is SQIVND (reference sequence). Trimming at V came to 8 bases and at J to 3 bases, leaving 10 bases not matched to a gene. Here the CDR3 DNA reads TGTGCCAGTTCTACACCGGGACAGGGACACTATGGCTACACCTTC. Translated: CASSTPGQGHYGYTF.

The chain carries TRBV4-1 and TRBJ2-6; 8 positions match TRBD2. The CDR3 sequence is 21 residues long. Germline assignment: CDR1 MGHRA and CDR2 YSYEKL. J lost 1 base, V lost 1 base, and 15 bases had no gene match. CDR3 residues: CASSQVVRLAGLFSGANVLTF. CDR3 bases: TGCGCCAGCAGCCAAGTTGTCCGGCTAGCGGGTCTGTTTTCTGGGGCCAACGTCCTGACTTTC.

This clone was seen a handful of times. One end of the junction is discordant with germline, which a read error may explain. The chain recombines TRBV4-2 with TRBJ2-7, with TRBD1 matching 8 bases. The germline V gene has CDR1 LGHNA and CDR2 YNFKEQ. This CDR3 contains 13 residues. The CDR3: CASSQDPTGDPRF. CDR3 sequence (DNA): TGTGCCAGCAGCCAAGATCCGACAGGGGATCCTCGTTTC.

The chain links TRBV19 to TRBJ1-5; D is ambiguous. In germline, CDR1 is LNHDA, CDR2 SQIVND (reference sequence). V lost 9 bases to trimming and J lost 13 bases, with 16 bases between them. The CDR3 totals 11 residues. The CDR3 loop is CARRNYSSQHF. The CDR3 DNA reads TGTGCCAGACGGAATTACAGCTCTCAGCATTTT. The full variable domain, in which reference TRBV19 and TRBJ1-5 provide the parts outside the CDR3, is DGGITQSPKYLFRKEGQNVTLSCEQNLNHDAMYWYRQDPGQGLRLIYYSQIVNDFQKGDIAEGYSVSREKKESFPLTVTSAQKNPTAFYLCARRNYSSQHFGDGTRLSIL.

The V gene is TRBV4-1, the J gene TRBJ2-1; possible D gene TRBD1, 6 bases. This CDR3 has 15 amino acids. Germline lookup yields CDR1 MGHRA and CDR2 YSYEKL. V lost 5 bases and J lost 6, with 17 bases in between. CDR3 DNA sequence: TGCGCCAGCAGCACCCGGACAGAGATCCTCAATGAGCAGTTCTTC. Protein product: CASSTRTEILNEQFF.

V gene TRBV5-1 combines with J gene TRBJ1-2; 8 bases agree with TRBD1. CDR3 length equals 16 residues. The V segment lost 1 base and the J segment 4 bases; nucleotides outside the gene matches: 9. Germline CDR1 and CDR2: SGHRS and YFSETQ. CDR3 DNA: TGCGCCAGCAGCTTGACCACCTCAGGGGGCCTCTATGGCTACACCTTC. It yields the protein CASSLTTSGGLYGYTF.

V and J are TRBV11-2 and TRBJ2-1; D not certain. Germline lookup yields CDR1 SGHAT and CDR2 FQNNGV. CDR3 length equals 11 residues. V gave up 3 bases and J gave up 7 bases, with 4 bases separating them. The CDR3: CASSLENEQFF. CDR3 bases: TGTGCCAGCAGCTTGGAGAATGAGCAGTTCTTC.

The V call is TRBV5-1, the J call TRBJ2-7; the match to TRBD2 covers 7 bases. The CDR3 is made up of 15 amino acids. With V trimmed by 1 base and J by 7 bases, 11 bases remained unmatched. Germline V lookup: CDR1 SGHRS, CDR2 YFSETQ. The CDR3 nucleotides are TGCGCCAGCAGCTTGAGCGGGGTCGCCCTCCAAGAGCAGTACTTC. It specifies CASSLSGVALQEQYF.

The count of this clone is one. This chain links TRBV7-6 with TRBJ2-1; 11 bases agree with TRBD2. CDR1 and CDR2 (germline): SGHVS, FNYEAQ. This CDR3 contains 17 residues. V gave up 4 bases and J gave up 6 bases; unmatched junction bases: 11. The CDR3 nucleotides read TGTGCCAGCAGCTCTACCGGAGTAGCGGGGGGGCTCAATGAGCAGTTCTTC. Translating gives CASSSTGVAGGLNEQFF.

Only one count was recorded for this clone. The rearrangement links TRBV5-1 to TRBJ2-7, with 8 positions matching TRBD2. Germline trimming cut 2 bases from V and 6 bases from J; bases unmatched to any gene: 4. This CDR3 contains 13 residues. The germline CDR1 and CDR2 sequences are SGHRS and YFSETQ. The CDR3 loop is CASSFSSGGEQYF. The CDR3 nucleotides read TGCGCCAGCAGCTTCTCCAGCGGGGGCGAGCAGTACTTC. Filled out from reference TRBV5-1 and TRBJ2-7, the complete variable domain reads KAGVTQTPRYLIKTRGQQVTLSCSPISGHRSVSWYQQTPGQGLQFLFEYFSETQRNKGNFPGRFSGRQFSNSRSEMNVSTLELGDSALYLCASSFSSGGEQYFGPGTRLTVT.

The chain combines TRBV2 with TRBJ1-2, with 10 bases that match TRBD1. The CDR3 is 15 amino acids. The V and J ends lost 3 bases and 5 bases, in that order; junction bases with no gene match: 6. Germline CDR1 reads SNHLY; CDR2 reads FYNNEI. CDR3 region: CASSEQGQGRYGYTF. For the CDR3, the DNA is TGTGCCAGCAGTGAGCAGGGACAGGGGAGGTATGGCTACACCTTC.

This chain's CDR3 is CASSRSGFLDEQFF. DNA for the CDR3: TGCGCCAGCAGCCGGTCGGGGTTTCTGGATGAGCAGTTCTTC. V usage is TRBV4-1 and J usage is TRBJ2-1; D might be TRBD2 (5 bases). V was trimmed by 4 bases and J by 8 bases, leaving 15 bases between them. CDR1 and CDR2 from the germline V gene are MGHRA and YSYEKL. This CDR3 has 14 amino acids.

The chain employs TRBV19 and TRBJ1-2; weak D call: TRBD1 (6 bases). The germline V gene encodes CDR1 LNHDA and CDR2 SQIVND (reference sequence). The CDR3 is 17 residues long. Deletions cut 3 bases from V and 1 base from J, with 18 bases between. The DNA of the CDR3 is TGTGCCAGTAGTATGGAACCAGGGGCGGCATTTAACTATGGCTACACCTTC. As protein: CASSMEPGAAFNYGYTF.

This sequence joins TRBV5-4 and TRBJ1-1; 7 nucleotides line up with TRBD1. Looked up from germline, CDR1 is SGHNT and CDR2 is YYREEE (reference sequence). After removal of 4 bases from V and 3 bases from J, the junction contained 12 bases not matched to a gene. The CDR3 covers 16 residues. CDR3 residues: CASSPPEGAAHTEAFF. CDR3 bases: TGTGCCAGCAGCCCTCCGGAGGGGGCAGCTCACACTGAAGCTTTCTTT.

The V and J genes are TRBV7-2 and TRBJ1-6; TRBD1 might be the D (5 bases). The ends were cut back, 4 bases at V and 7 bases at J, with 14 bases in the middle. The CDR3 totals 15 residues. The germline gives CDR1 SGHTA, CDR2 FQGNSA. DNA for the CDR3: TGTGCCAGCAGCTCGGAAGGGGTGAAAAATTCACCCCTCCACTTT. The encoded protein is CASSSEGVKNSPLHF.

V gene TRBV5-4 combines with J gene TRBJ2-2; D is possibly TRBD2 (5 bases). Germline values: CDR1 SGHNT, CDR2 YYREEE (reference sequence). The CDR3 totals 17 residues. Trimming stripped 4 bases from V and 1 base from J, with 17 bases between. The CDR3 DNA reads as TGTGCCAGCAGCCCGGGCGCGAGGGAGTGGAACACCGGGGAGCTGTTTTTT. Encoded protein: CASSPGAREWNTGELFF. Full variable domain (missing parts from reference TRBV5-4 and TRBJ2-2): ETGVTQSPTHLIKTRGQQVTLRCSSQSGHNTVSWYQQALGQGPQFIFQYYREEENGRGNFPPRFSGLQFPNYSSELNVNALELDDSALYLCASSPGAREWNTGELFFGEGSRLTVL.

For the CDR3, the DNA is TGTGCCTGGGCGATAGGGGACTCTGAAGCTTTCTTT. Protein product: CAWAIGDSEAFF. The chain uses TRBV30 and TRBJ1-1, with a weak D call TRBD1 (5 bases). Between the trimmed V and J ends, which lost 5 bases and 6 bases, there was a span of 13 bases. The CDR3 consists of 12 residues. Germline assignment: CDR1 GTSNPN and CDR2 SVGIG (reference sequence).

The V gene is TRBV6-2 or TRBV6-3, the J gene TRBJ2-3, with 16 bases fitting TRBD2. This CDR3 is 18 amino acids long. Per germline, CDR1 MNHEY and CDR2 SVGEGT. Trimming cost V 4 bases and J 5 bases; bases outside gene matches: 9. The CDR3 reads CASSSTGTSGGAVDTQYF. The CDR3 DNA reads as TGTGCCAGCAGTTCCACCGGGACTAGCGGGGGGGCCGTAGATACGCAGTATTTT.

The J gene is TRBJ2-5, the V gene TRBV7-2; 8 bases map to TRBD1. The ends lost 8 bases at V and 4 bases at J; junction bases unmatched: 6. CDR1 and CDR2 from the germline V gene are SGHTA and FQGNSA. The CDR3 is made up of 13 amino acids. This CDR3 reads CASGGTGRETQYF. The DNA of the CDR3 is TGTGCCAGCGGGGGGACAGGAAGAGAGACCCAGTACTTC.

This rearrangement joins TRBV3-1 (or the pseudogene TRBV3-2) to TRBJ1-2; D ambiguous. The ends were cut back, 4 bases at V and 0 bases at J, with 12 bases in the middle. Germline CDR1 LGHDT, CDR2 YNNKEL (reference sequence). The CDR3 is 15 amino acids. The CDR3 coding sequence is TGTGCCAGCAGCCCTAGTACCTTCGCTAACTATGGCTACACCTTC. The encoded protein is CASSPSTFANYGYTF.

This clone is medium-sized. The chain links TRBV11-2 to TRBJ2-7; D ambiguous. Trimming left V 5 bases short and J 0 bases short, with 14 bases between. This CDR3 region has 15 residues. Germline assignment: CDR1 SGHAT and CDR2 FQNNGV. The CDR3 sequence is CASSNPNQDSYEQYF. CDR3 bases: TGTGCCAGCAGCAATCCCAACCAGGACTCCTACGAGCAGTACTTC.

This chain links TRBV11-2 with TRBJ1-1; the D is unclear. V was pared by 1 base and J by 0 bases, with 9 bases between. Germline values: CDR1 SGHAT, CDR2 FQNNGV. The CDR3 sequence is 15 residues long. The CDR3 DNA sequence: TGTGCCAGCAGCTTAGCCTCGGGAGTGAACACTGAAGCTTTCTTT. It is translated as CASSLASGVNTEAFF.

This clone was detected a few times. The chain uses TRBV9 and TRBJ2-1, with 13 nucleotides matching TRBD2. J was trimmed by 10 bases and V by 0 bases; bases with no gene match: 10. Germline V gene lookup returns CDR1 SGDLS and CDR2 YYNGEE. The CDR3 is made up of 17 amino acids. CDR3 loop: CASSVGQLAGGLGEQFF. CDR3 in DNA: TGTGCCAGCAGCGTAGGACAACTAGCGGGGGGGCTGGGCGAGCAGTTCTTC.

The chain links TRBV29-1 to TRBJ2-7, with 7 nucleotides matching TRBD2. Germline V gene lookup returns CDR1 SQVTM and CDR2 ANQGSEA. After removal of 6 bases from V and 7 bases from J, the junction contained 15 bases not matched to a gene. The CDR3 is 14 residues long. The CDR3 DNA reads TGCAGCGTGCTGAACAGAAGGCTGCGGGAGGAGCAGTACTTC. As protein: CSVLNRRLREEQYF.

The V call is TRBV7-2, the J call TRBJ1-1; D unclear. Germline CDR1 is SGHTA and CDR2 is FQGNSA. The CDR3 is 14 amino acids. The V and J ends lost 5 bases and 1 base respectively, with 11 bases between them. The CDR3 loop reads CASSPMSKNTEAFF. The DNA for the CDR3 is TGTGCCAGCAGCCCCATGAGTAAGAACACTGAAGCTTTCTTT.

CDR3 sequence (DNA): TGCGCCAGCAGCCAAATCGGGGTCTACGAGCAGTACTTC. Its protein is CASSQIGVYEQYF. The chain is built from TRBV4-3 and TRBJ2-7; TRBD2 might be the D (5 bases). Trimming cost V 2 bases and J 3 bases, with 8 bases left between them. This CDR3 comprises 13 residues. Per the germline V gene, CDR1 is LGHNA and CDR2 is YSLEER.